The entry below gives a single T cell receptor (beta chain) sequence along with its context. Germline CDR1 MNHEY, CDR2 SVGAGI. Trimming removed 10 bases from V and 2 bases from J; junction bases left unmatched: 6. This CDR3 is built from 13 residues. This sample was included in a study of blood T cell repertoires in COVID-19. Sequencing was performed with immunoSEQ multiplex PCR; in TCRdb, only in-frame clones are kept and a portion is missing. The table has 200,000 to 250,000 clones, roughly four fifths seen once. Patients from Seattle were sampled longitudinally, starting during active infection. The chain recombines TRBV6-5 with TRBJ1-2; TRBD1 matches at 8 bases. Sequences were obtained from peripheral blood. The source is a woman aged 70-85 years with COVID-19, enrolled during active disease. CDR3 region: CATYRTGNYGYTF. CDR3 nucleotide sequence: TGTGCCACCTATCGGACAGGGAACTATGGCTACACCTTC.